This TCR beta chain originates from a study of cytomegalovirus exposure and HLA in healthy donors. Study-level information: As an earlier analysis found, roughly 180 million T cells yielded 90 million to 140 million unique TCR beta sequences.

Healthy bone marrow donors made up the donor group. Points on this clone: Its cognate antigen is unknown.

PCR used 60 Vbeta primers and 13 Jbeta primers. Repertoires were generated with immunoSEQ multiplex PCR, while TCRdb's copy carries only in-frame clones and drops some. Of about 140,000 clones in the sample, around 80% were seen once. Study-level points and caveats: Presence/absence analyses assumed roughly uniform sequencing depth across donors. Indistinguishable V segments such as TRBV6-2 and TRBV6-3 were excluded.

CDR3 size: 17 residues. In germline, CDR1 is SGHTA, CDR2 FQGNSA. V shed 2 bases and J shed 5 bases, with 16 bases lying between them. The clonotype was recovered from a boy aged 2 to 10 in good health and CMV-seronegative. Sample: PBMCs. The rearrangement links TRBV7-2 to TRBJ1-6, with D possibly being TRBD1 (6 bases). The CDR3 is CASSLKARGANNSPLHF. CDR3 nucleotide sequence: TGTGCCAGCAGCTTAAAGGCCAGGGGCGCAAATAATTCACCCCTCCACTTT. The variable domain in full, with the rest retrieved from reference TRBV7-2 and TRBJ1-6, is GAGVSQSPSNKVTEKGKDVELRCDPISGHTALYWYRQSLGQGLEFLIYFQGNSAPDKSGLPSDRFSAERTGGSVSTLTIQRTQQEDSAVYLCASSLKARGANNSPLHFGNGTRLTVT.